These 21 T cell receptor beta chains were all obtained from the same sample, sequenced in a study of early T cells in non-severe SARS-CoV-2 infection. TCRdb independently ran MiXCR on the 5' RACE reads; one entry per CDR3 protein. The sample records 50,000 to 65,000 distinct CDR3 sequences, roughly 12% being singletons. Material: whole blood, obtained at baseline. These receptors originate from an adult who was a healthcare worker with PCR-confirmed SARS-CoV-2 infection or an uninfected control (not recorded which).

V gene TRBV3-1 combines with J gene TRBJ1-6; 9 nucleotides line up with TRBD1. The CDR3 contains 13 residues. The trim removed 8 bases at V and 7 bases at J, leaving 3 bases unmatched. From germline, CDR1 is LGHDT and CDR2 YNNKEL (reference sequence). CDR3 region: CASGDRVNSPLHF. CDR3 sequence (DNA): TGTGCCAGCGGGGACAGGGTAAATTCACCCCTCCACTTT.

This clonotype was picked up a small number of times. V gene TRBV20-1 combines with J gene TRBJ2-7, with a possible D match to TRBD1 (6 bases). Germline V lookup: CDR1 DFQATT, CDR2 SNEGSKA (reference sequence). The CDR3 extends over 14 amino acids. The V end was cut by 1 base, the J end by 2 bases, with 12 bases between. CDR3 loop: CSARALDRPYEQYF. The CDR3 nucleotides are TGCAGTGCTAGAGCTCTCGACAGGCCCTACGAGCAGTACTTC.

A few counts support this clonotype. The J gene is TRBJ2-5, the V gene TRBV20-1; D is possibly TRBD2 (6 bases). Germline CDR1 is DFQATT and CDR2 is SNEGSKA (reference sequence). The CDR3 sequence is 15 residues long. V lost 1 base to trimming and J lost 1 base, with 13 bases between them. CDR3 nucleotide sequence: TGCAGTGCTAGAGTCAACCTAGCGATCCAAGAGACCCAGTACTTC. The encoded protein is CSARVNLAIQETQYF.

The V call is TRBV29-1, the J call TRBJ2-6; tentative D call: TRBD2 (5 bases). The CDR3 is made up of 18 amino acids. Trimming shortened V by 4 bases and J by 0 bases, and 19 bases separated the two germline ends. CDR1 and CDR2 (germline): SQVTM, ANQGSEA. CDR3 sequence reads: CSVGWRSRPDSGANVLTF. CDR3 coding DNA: TGCAGCGTTGGGTGGAGGTCTAGGCCCGACTCTGGGGCCAACGTCCTGACTTTC.

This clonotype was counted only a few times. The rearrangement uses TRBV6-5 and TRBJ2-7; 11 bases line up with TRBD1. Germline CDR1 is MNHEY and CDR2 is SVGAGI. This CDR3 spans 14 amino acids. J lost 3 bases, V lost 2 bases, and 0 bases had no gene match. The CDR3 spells CASSYGTGGYEQYF. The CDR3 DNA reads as TGTGCCAGCAGTTACGGGACAGGGGGCTACGAGCAGTACTTC.

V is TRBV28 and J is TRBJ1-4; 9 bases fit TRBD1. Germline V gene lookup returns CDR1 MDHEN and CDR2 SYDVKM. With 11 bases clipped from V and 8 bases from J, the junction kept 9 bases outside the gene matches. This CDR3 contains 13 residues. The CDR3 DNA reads TGTGCCTCACGGGGACAGGGAGAAGAAAAACTGTTTTTT. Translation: CASRGQGEEKLFF.

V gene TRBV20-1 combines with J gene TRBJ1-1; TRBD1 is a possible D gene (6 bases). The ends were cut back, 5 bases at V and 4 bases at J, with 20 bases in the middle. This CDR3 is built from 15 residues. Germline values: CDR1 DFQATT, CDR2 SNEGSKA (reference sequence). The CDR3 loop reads CSALPIDRTITEAFF. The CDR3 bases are TGCAGTGCTCTACCGATCGACAGGACTATCACTGAAGCTTTCTTT.

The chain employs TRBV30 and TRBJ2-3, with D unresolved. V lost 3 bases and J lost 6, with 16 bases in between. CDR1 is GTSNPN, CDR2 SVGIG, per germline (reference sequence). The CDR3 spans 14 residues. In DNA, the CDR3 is TGTGCCTGGAGACCCTCTCCGGGTACGGATACGCAGTATTTT. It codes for CAWRPSPGTDTQYF.

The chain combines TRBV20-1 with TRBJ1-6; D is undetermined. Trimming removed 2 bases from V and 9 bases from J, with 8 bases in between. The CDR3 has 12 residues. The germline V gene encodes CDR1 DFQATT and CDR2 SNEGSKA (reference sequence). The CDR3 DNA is TGCAGTGCTAGAAACAGAGTTTCACCCCTCCACTTT. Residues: CSARNRVSPLHF.

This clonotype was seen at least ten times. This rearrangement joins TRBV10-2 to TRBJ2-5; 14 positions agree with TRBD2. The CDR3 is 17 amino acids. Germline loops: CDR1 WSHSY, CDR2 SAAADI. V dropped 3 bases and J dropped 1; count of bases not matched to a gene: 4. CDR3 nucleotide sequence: TGCGCCAGCAGTGACCTGACTAGCGGGGGGGCCCAAGAGACCCAGTACTTC. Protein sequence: CASSDLTSGGAQETQYF.

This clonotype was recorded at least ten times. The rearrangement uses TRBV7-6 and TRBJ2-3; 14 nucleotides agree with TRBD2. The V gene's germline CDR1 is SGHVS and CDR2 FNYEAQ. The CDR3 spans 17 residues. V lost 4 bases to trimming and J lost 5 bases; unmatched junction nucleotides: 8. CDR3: CASSSERTSGRRDTQYF. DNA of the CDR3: TGTGCCAGCAGCTCGGAAAGGACTAGCGGGAGGAGAGATACGCAGTATTTT.

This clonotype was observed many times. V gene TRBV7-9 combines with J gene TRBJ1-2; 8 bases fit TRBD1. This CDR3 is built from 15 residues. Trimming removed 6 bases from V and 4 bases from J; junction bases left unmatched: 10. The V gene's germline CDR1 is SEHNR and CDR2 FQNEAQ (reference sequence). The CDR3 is CASSKIEQGGYGYTF. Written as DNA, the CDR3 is TGTGCCAGCAGTAAAATCGAACAGGGGGGCTATGGCTACACCTTC.

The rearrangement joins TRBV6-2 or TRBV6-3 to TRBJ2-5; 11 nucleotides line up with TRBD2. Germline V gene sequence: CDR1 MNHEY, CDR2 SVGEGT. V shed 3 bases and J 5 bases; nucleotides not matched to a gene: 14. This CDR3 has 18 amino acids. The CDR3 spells CASSYKTWIAGGPETQYF. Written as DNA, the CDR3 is TGTGCCAGCAGTTATAAAACGTGGATAGCGGGGGGGCCGGAGACCCAGTACTTC.

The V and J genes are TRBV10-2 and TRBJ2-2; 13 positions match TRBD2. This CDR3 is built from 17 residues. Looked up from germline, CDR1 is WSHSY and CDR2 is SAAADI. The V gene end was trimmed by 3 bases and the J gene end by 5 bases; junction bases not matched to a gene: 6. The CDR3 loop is CASSDTSGGAGTGELFF. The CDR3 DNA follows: TGCGCCAGCAGTGATACTAGCGGGGGGGCCGGGACCGGGGAGCTGTTTTTT.

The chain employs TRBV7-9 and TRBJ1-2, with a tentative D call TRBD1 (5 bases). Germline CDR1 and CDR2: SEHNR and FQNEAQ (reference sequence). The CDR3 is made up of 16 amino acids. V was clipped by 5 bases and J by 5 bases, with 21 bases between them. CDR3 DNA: TGTGCCAGCAGCCCCCCGGGACTTGGGTCTCGGTATGGCTACACCTTC. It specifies CASSPPGLGSRYGYTF.

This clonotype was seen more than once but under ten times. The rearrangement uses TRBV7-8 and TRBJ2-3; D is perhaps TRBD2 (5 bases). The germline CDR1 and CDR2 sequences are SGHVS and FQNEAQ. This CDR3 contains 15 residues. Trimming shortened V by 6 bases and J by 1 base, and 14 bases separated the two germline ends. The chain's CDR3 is CASRLRPLGTDTQYF. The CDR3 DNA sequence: TGTGCCAGCAGACTCCGACCACTAGGCACAGATACGCAGTATTTT.

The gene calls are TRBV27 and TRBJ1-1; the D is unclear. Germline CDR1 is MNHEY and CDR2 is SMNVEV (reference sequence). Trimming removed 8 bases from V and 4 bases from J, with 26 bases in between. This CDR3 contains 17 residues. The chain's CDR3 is CASAPIHRPVSGTEAFF. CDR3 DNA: TGTGCCAGCGCCCCGATACACCGTCCGGTATCGGGCACTGAAGCTTTCTTT.

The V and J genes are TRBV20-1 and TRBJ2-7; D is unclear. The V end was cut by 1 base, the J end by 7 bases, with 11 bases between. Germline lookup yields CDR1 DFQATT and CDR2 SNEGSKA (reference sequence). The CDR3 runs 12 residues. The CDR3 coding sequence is TGCAGTGCTAGAGTTCTCCAACTAGAGCAGTACTTC. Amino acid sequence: CSARVLQLEQYF.

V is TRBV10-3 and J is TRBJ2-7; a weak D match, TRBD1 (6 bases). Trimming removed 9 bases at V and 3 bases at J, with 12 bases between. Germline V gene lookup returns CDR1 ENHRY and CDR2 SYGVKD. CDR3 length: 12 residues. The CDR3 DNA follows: TGTGCCATGGGGGACACCGACTACGAGCAGTACTTC. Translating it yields CAMGDTDYEQYF.

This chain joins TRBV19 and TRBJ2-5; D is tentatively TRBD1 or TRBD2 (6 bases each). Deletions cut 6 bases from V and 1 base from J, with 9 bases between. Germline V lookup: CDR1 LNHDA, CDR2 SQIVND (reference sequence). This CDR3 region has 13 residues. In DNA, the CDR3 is TGTGCCAGTAGGGGGGGCCTCCAAGAGACCCAGTACTTC. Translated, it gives CASRGGLQETQYF. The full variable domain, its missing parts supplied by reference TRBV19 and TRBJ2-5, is DGGITQSPKYLFRKEGQNVTLSCEQNLNHDAMYWYRQDPGQGLRLIYYSQIVNDFQKGDIAEGYSVSREKKESFPLTVTSAQKNPTAFYLCASRGGLQETQYFGPGTRLLVL.

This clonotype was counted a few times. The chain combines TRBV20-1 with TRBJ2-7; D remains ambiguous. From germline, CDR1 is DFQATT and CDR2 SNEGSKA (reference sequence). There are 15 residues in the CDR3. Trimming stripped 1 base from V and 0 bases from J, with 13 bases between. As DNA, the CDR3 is TGCAGTGCTAGAGTTGGCAGTTTTAGCTCCTACGAGCAGTACTTC. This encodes CSARVGSFSSYEQYF.